This T cell receptor (beta chain) was recorded in a study of blood T cell repertoires in COVID-19. Overall study: The United States, Italy and Spain provided the acute and convalescent COVID-19 samples. Sample material is recorded as cDNA or gDNA derived from T cells, B-cell-depleted T cells, or PBMCs.

Study processing details: Counts of nucleated cells, estimated from reference gene primer amplification, were obtained. Data came from immunoSEQ multiplex PCR; TCRdb stores just in-frame clones and leaves some out. V, J and clone size were drawn from that table, and D and trimming were deduced from the DNA. The data hold roughly 55,000 clones, with approximately 80% observed a single time. This sequence originates from a human donor with active or convalescent COVID-19. The donor label of this sample is uncertain. Sequenced sample: peripheral blood.

The CDR3 bases are TGCGCCAGCAGTGAGTCGACTCTCGCAGAGCATCGGGCCAAAAACATTCAGTACTTC. It encodes CASSESTLAEHRAKNIQYF. V usage is TRBV10-1 and J usage is TRBJ2-4, with D unresolved. The V gene lost 0 bases and the J gene lost 1 base, with 19 bases spanning the gap. The CDR3 is 19 amino acids. The germline CDR1 and CDR2 sequences are WNHNN and SYGVQD (reference sequence).